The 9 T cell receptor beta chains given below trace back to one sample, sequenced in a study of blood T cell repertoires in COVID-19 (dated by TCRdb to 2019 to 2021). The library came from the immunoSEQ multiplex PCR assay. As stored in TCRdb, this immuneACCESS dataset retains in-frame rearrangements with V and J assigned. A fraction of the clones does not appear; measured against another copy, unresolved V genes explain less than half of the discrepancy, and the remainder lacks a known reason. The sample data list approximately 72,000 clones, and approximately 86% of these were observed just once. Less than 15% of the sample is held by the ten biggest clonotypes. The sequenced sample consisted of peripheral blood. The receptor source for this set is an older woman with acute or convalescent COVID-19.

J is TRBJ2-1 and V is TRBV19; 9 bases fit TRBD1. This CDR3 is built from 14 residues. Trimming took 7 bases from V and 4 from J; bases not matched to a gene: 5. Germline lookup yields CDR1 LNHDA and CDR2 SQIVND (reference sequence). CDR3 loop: CASTTGGLYNEQFF. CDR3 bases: TGTGCCAGTACGACAGGGGGTTTATACAATGAGCAGTTCTTC. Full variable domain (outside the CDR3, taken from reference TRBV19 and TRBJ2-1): DGGITQSPKYLFRKEGQNVTLSCEQNLNHDAMYWYRQDPGQGLRLIYYSQIVNDFQKGDIAEGYSVSREKKESFPLTVTSAQKNPTAFYLCASTTGGLYNEQFFGPGTRLTVL.

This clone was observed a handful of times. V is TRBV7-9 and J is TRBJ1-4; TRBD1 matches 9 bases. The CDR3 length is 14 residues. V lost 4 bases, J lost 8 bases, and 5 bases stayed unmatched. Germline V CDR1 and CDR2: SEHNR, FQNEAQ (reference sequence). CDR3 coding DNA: TGTGCCAGCAGCTCCACAGGGGGCGACGAAAAACTGTTTTTT. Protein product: CASSSTGGDEKLFF.

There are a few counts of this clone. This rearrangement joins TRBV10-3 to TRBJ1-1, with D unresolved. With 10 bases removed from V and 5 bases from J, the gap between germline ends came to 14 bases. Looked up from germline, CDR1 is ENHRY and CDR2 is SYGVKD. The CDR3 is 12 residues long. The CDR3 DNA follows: TGTGCCACGGCCGTCCCGGGGACTGAAGCTTTCTTT. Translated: CATAVPGTEAFF.

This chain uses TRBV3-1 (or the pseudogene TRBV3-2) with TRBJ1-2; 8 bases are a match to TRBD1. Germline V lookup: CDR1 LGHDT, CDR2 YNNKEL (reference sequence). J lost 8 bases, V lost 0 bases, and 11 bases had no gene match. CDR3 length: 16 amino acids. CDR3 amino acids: CASSQEGQGAFVGYTF. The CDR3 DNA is TGTGCCAGCAGCCAAGAAGGCCAGGGGGCCTTTGTAGGCTACACCTTC.

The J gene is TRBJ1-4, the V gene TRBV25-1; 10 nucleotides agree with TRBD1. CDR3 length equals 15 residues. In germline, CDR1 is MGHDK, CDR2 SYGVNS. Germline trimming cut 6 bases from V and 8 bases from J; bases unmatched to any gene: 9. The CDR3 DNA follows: TGTGCCAGCAGCGACGACAGGGGGCAGAGGGAAAAACTGTTTTTT. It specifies CASSDDRGQREKLFF.

CDR3 sequence reads: CASSLDRGDEKLFF. DNA of the CDR3: TGCGCCAGCAGCTTGGACAGGGGAGACGAAAAACTGTTTTTT. The J gene is TRBJ1-4, the V gene TRBV5-1; TRBD1 matches 7 bases. Trimming cost V 0 bases and J 8 bases; bases outside gene matches: 4. CDR1 is SGHRS, CDR2 YFSETQ, per germline. The CDR3 is made up of 14 amino acids.

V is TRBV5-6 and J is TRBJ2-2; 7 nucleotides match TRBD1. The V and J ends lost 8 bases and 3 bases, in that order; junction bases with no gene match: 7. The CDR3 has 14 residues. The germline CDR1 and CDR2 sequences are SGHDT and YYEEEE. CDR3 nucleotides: TGTGCCAGTATTTCCGGACAGGACACCGGGGAGCTGTTTTTT. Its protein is CASISGQDTGELFF.

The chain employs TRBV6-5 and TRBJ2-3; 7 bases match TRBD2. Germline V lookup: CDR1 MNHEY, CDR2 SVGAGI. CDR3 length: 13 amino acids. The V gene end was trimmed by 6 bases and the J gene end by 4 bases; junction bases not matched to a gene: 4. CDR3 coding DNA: TGTGCCAGCAGACGACTAGCCGCAGATACGCAGTATTTT. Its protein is CASRRLAADTQYF.

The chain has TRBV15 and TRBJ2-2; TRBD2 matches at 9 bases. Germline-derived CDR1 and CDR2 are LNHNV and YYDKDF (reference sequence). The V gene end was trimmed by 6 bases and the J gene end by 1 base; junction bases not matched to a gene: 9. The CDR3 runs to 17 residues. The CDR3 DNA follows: TGTGCCACCAGTCGAAGGGGAGCGGGGGGGAACACCGGGGAGCTGTTTTTT. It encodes CATSRRGAGGNTGELFF.